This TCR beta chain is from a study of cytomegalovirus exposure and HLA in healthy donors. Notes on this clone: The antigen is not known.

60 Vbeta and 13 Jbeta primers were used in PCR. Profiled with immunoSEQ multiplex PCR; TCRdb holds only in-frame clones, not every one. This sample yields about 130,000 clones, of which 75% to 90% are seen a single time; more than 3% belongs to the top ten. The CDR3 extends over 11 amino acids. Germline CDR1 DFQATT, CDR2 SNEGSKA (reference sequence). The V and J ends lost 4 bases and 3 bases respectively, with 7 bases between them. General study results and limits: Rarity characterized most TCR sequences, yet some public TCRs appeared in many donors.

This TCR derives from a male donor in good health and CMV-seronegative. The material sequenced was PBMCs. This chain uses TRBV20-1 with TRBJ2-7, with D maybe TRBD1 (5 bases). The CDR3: CSATGNYEQYF. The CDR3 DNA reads TGCAGTGCTACAGGGAACTACGAGCAGTACTTC.